This passage covers 29 T cell receptor beta chains from one sample sequenced in a study of cytomegalovirus exposure and HLA in healthy donors. A multiplex PCR was run with 60 Vbeta primers and 13 Jbeta primers. TCRdb keeps only in-frame clones here, not all; method: immunoSEQ multiplex PCR. The table lists about 150,000 clones, around 72% of them singletons. The sequencing sample was made of PBMCs. All receptors derive from a man over 45 in good health and CMV-seropositive.

The V call is TRBV18, the J call TRBJ2-7; D is perhaps TRBD1 (6 bases). Germline V lookup: CDR1 KGHSH, CDR2 LQKENI. V dropped 3 bases and J dropped 1 base, with 10 bases sitting between them. The CDR3 covers 14 residues. The CDR3 loop reads CASSPWTESYEQYF. CDR3 bases: TGTGCCAGCTCACCCTGGACAGAGTCCTACGAGCAGTACTTC.

The gene calls are TRBV5-1 and TRBJ1-2, with a possible D match to TRBD1 (6 bases). Germline V gene sequence: CDR1 SGHRS, CDR2 YFSETQ. V lost 4 bases and J 5 bases, leaving 15 bases between the germline ends. The CDR3 spans 14 residues. This CDR3 reads CASSIGQSGYGYTF. The DNA for the CDR3 is TGCGCCAGCAGCATCGGACAGAGTGGGTATGGCTACACCTTC.

This chain links TRBV27 with TRBJ2-6, with D perhaps matching TRBD2 (5 bases). The CDR3 length is 20 residues. CDR1 and CDR2 (germline): MNHEY, SMNVEV (reference sequence). Trimming left V 5 bases short and J 3 bases short, with 26 bases between. Here the CDR3 DNA reads TGTGCCAGCAGTCCCCATACCGGGTGGTTTACTCGGGGTGGGGCCAACGTCCTGACTTTC. This gives the protein CASSPHTGWFTRGGANVLTF.

V and J are TRBV7-2 and TRBJ1-1, with 12 bases matching TRBD1. The CDR3 spans 16 residues. CDR1 SGHTA and CDR2 FQGNSA come from the germline V gene. After removal of 1 base from V and 9 bases from J, the junction contained 9 bases not matched to a gene. The CDR3 bases are TGTGCCAGCAGCTTAGGAGGGGGACAGGGGGCAATTAAAGCTTTCTTT. It encodes CASSLGGGQGAIKAFF.

The chain recombines TRBV9 with TRBJ1-3; TRBD1 is a possible D gene (6 bases). Germline CDR1 and CDR2: SGDLS and YYNGEE. The CDR3 has 17 residues. Trimming took off 3 bases at V and 0 bases at J, with 16 bases between the two ends. CDR3 residues: CASSERNTGSSGNTIYF. The CDR3 coding sequence is TGTGCCAGCAGCGAGCGGAACACAGGGTCCTCTGGAAACACCATATATTTT. The variable domain in full, with the rest retrieved from reference TRBV9 and TRBJ1-3, is DSGVTQTPKHLITATGQRVTLRCSPRSGDLSVYWYQQSLDQGLQFLIQYYNGEERAKGNILERFSAQQFPDLHSELNLSSLELGDSALYFCASSERNTGSSGNTIYFGEGSWLTVV.

The rearrangement joins TRBV7-9 to TRBJ1-1; 9 bases agree with TRBD1. Germline V gives CDR1 SEHNR, CDR2 FQNEAQ (reference sequence). The CDR3 covers 15 residues. Losses at the gene ends were 3 bases for V and 0 bases for J; bases not matched to a gene: 2. The CDR3 sequence is CASSLGDRVNTEAFF. The CDR3 DNA sequence: TGTGCCAGCAGCTTGGGGGACAGGGTGAACACTGAAGCTTTCTTT.

This clone was seen more than once but under ten times. V usage is TRBV9 and J usage is TRBJ2-1, with 8 bases matching TRBD2. Germline CDR1 reads SGDLS; CDR2 reads YYNGEE. The CDR3 covers 15 residues. After removal of 4 bases from V and 2 bases from J, the junction contained 5 bases not matched to a gene. The CDR3 DNA reads as TGTGCCAGCAGCCCAAATAGCGGGGCCTACAATGAGCAGTTCTTC. It codes for CASSPNSGAYNEQFF. The variable domain in full, with the rest retrieved from reference TRBV9 and TRBJ2-1, is DSGVTQTPKHLITATGQRVTLRCSPRSGDLSVYWYQQSLDQGLQFLIQYYNGEERAKGNILERFSAQQFPDLHSELNLSSLELGDSALYFCASSPNSGAYNEQFFGPGTRLTVL.

The chain joins TRBV11-2 to TRBJ2-2; TRBD2 might be the D (5 bases). The CDR3 length is 14 residues. Per the germline V gene, CDR1 is SGHAT and CDR2 is FQNNGV. Trimming shortened V by 7 bases and J by 8 bases, and 17 bases separated the two germline ends. The CDR3 spells CASTPLASVGELFF. The DNA of the CDR3 is TGTGCCAGCACCCCCCTAGCCTCAGTTGGGGAGCTGTTTTTT.

This clone was seen just once. V is TRBV6-1 and J is TRBJ2-1; 13 positions match TRBD2. From germline, CDR1 is MNHNS and CDR2 SASEGT. The CDR3 runs to 15 residues. V was pared by 8 bases and J by 1 base, with 2 bases of the junction left unmatched. The CDR3 loop is CASRGLAGSYNEQFF. In nucleotides, the CDR3 is TGTGCCAGCCGGGGACTAGCGGGATCCTACAATGAGCAGTTCTTC.

The chain is built from TRBV4-1 and TRBJ2-1, with TRBD2 matching 8 bases. V shed 4 bases, J shed 2 bases, and the junction held 7 bases outside the gene matches. This CDR3 is 16 amino acids long. CDR1 MGHRA and CDR2 YSYEKL come from the germline V gene. The CDR3 DNA reads TGCGCCAGCAGCCCGGGGTCGCGGGGGGCCTACAATGAGCAGTTCTTC. Translated, it gives CASSPGSRGAYNEQFF.

The chain has TRBV25-1 and TRBJ2-1; D perhaps matches TRBD1 (5 bases). CDR3 length equals 12 residues. Germline V gene data show CDR1 as MGHDK and CDR2 as SYGVNS. V was cut by 4 bases and J by 9 bases, with 10 bases left in between. The CDR3 sequence is CASSARVGEQFF. In DNA form, the CDR3 reads TGTGCCAGCAGTGCCAGGGTAGGTGAGCAGTTCTTC.

The chain recombines TRBV19 with TRBJ2-3; 9 bases are a match to TRBD2. This CDR3 region has 12 residues. Germline-derived CDR1 and CDR2 are LNHDA and SQIVND (reference sequence). J lost 5 bases, V lost 8 bases, and 2 bases had no gene match. The CDR3 here is CASRGGGDTQYF. The CDR3 coding sequence is TGTGCCAGTCGCGGGGGGGGAGATACGCAGTATTTT.

The CDR3 bases are TGTGCCAGCAGTGTACAAAGCGGGAGGGCCGGCACCGGGGAGCTGTTTTTT. Translated, it gives CASSVQSGRAGTGELFF. The V call is TRBV28, the J call TRBJ2-2; TRBD2 matches at 10 bases. Trimming removed 5 bases from V and 4 bases from J; junction bases left unmatched: 10. CDR3 length: 17 residues. Germline V gene data show CDR1 as MDHEN and CDR2 as SYDVKM.

In its sample, this clone was seen a few times. V usage is TRBV19 and J usage is TRBJ2-2; a weak D match, TRBD2 (6 bases). Germline V lookup: CDR1 LNHDA, CDR2 SQIVND (reference sequence). The CDR3 length is 14 residues. V was cut by 11 bases and J by 4 bases, with 17 bases left in between. The CDR3 DNA reads as TGTGCCGTCAACTCCGGGACTGTCACCGGGGAGCTGTTTTTT. Its protein is CAVNSGTVTGELFF.

Comments on this clone: One end of the junction does not line up with germline, which may come from a read error. Here the CDR3 reads CASSPGLAPDTQYF. The DNA for the CDR3 is TGTGCTAGCAGTCCCGGACTAGCTCCAGATACGCAGTATTTT. The rearrangement joins TRBV7-7 to TRBJ2-3; 8 bases fit TRBD2. The germline V gene has CDR1 SSHAT and CDR2 FNYEAQ (reference sequence). CDR3 length: 14 residues.

The CDR3 reads CASSRYGVGRPQHF. The CDR3 nucleotides read TGTGCCAGCAGCCGCTACGGGGTAGGACGACCCCAGCATTTT. The V call is TRBV27, the J call TRBJ1-5; D is unresolved. Trimming removed 6 bases from V and 10 bases from J, with 19 bases in between. CDR3 length: 14 amino acids. Per germline, CDR1 MNHEY and CDR2 SMNVEV (reference sequence).

This clone has only one observation. The chain combines TRBV7-8 with TRBJ1-2, with D perhaps TRBD1 (6 bases). Germline V gives CDR1 SGHVS, CDR2 FQNEAQ. The ends were cut back, 4 bases at V and 5 bases at J, with 20 bases in the middle. CDR3 length: 16 residues. CDR3 DNA: TGTGCCAGCAGCTCCCCTGGTCAGGGGATTAAGTATGGCTACACCTTC. Its translation is CASSSPGQGIKYGYTF.

The chain links TRBV10-3 to TRBJ2-3; TRBD2 matches at 11 bases. CDR1 is ENHRY, CDR2 SYGVKD, per germline. The CDR3 totals 16 residues. J gave up 0 bases and V 3 bases, and 2 bases lay outside the gene matches. The chain's CDR3 is CAISDTSGSSTDTQYF. CDR3 DNA: TGTGCCATCAGTGACACTAGCGGGAGTAGCACAGATACGCAGTATTTT.

This clone was counted between two and nine times. The chain recombines TRBV9 with TRBJ2-4; 8 nucleotides agree with TRBD1. The J segment lost 10 bases and the V segment lost 3 bases, leaving 6 bases of the junction unmatched. Looked up from germline, CDR1 is SGDLS and CDR2 is YYNGEE. This CDR3 contains 13 residues. Here the CDR3 DNA reads TGTGCCAGCAGCGACGGACAGGGTCGTATTCAGTACTTC. This gives the protein CASSDGQGRIQYF. The full variable domain, its missing parts supplied by reference TRBV9 and TRBJ2-4, is DSGVTQTPKHLITATGQRVTLRCSPRSGDLSVYWYQQSLDQGLQFLIQYYNGEERAKGNILERFSAQQFPDLHSELNLSSLELGDSALYFCASSDGQGRIQYFGAGTRLSVL.

This clone has a handful of counts. V usage is TRBV2 and J usage is TRBJ2-1, with D perhaps TRBD1 (6 bases). The V gene's germline CDR1 is SNHLY and CDR2 FYNNEI. V gave up 0 bases and J gave up 0 bases, with 9 bases separating them. There are 16 residues in the CDR3. CDR3 sequence reads: CASSEAQGSSYNEQFF. The CDR3 nucleotides read TGTGCCAGCAGTGAAGCGCAGGGGAGCTCCTACAATGAGCAGTTCTTC.

The rearrangement joins TRBV5-4 to TRBJ2-6; 9 bases map to TRBD2. The ends lost 5 bases at V and 1 base at J; junction bases unmatched: 7. This CDR3 is built from 17 residues. CDR1 and CDR2 (germline): SGHNT, YYREEE (reference sequence). CDR3 sequence reads: CASRNQREASGANVLTF. CDR3 DNA: TGTGCCAGCAGGAATCAGCGGGAGGCTTCTGGGGCCAACGTCCTGACTTTC.

V usage is TRBV4-1 and J usage is TRBJ1-2; maybe TRBD1 (6 bases). This CDR3 has 14 amino acids. Germline assignment: CDR1 MGHRA and CDR2 YSYEKL. V was clipped by 4 bases and J by 6 bases, with 15 bases between them. This chain's CDR3 is CASSLPGTSNGYTF. Written as DNA, the CDR3 is TGCGCCAGCAGCCTACCCGGGACATCGAATGGCTACACCTTC.

In its sample, this clone was seen once. The identical CDR3 is also encoded by other nucleotide sequences in the sample. CDR3 loop: CASSVALAGYNEQFF. The CDR3 DNA sequence: TGTGCCAGCAGCGTCGCACTAGCGGGATATAATGAGCAGTTCTTC. The chain uses TRBV9 and TRBJ2-1, with 10 bases identical to TRBD2. V dropped 2 bases and J dropped 7; count of bases not matched to a gene: 6. The germline V gene has CDR1 SGDLS and CDR2 YYNGEE. The CDR3 has 15 residues.

This clone was picked up a small number of times. The chain has TRBV6-6 and TRBJ1-5; the D gene is possibly TRBD1 (6 bases). CDR3 length: 16 amino acids. CDR1 MNHNY and CDR2 SVGAGI come from the germline V gene (reference sequence). The ends were cut back, 7 bases at V and 2 bases at J, with 18 bases in the middle. The CDR3 nucleotides read TGTGCCAGCACTACTGCTACAGGGAGAGGCAATCAGCCCCAGCATTTT. It yields the protein CASTTATGRGNQPQHF.

The CDR3 bases are TGTGCCAGCAGCTTAACAGGGGGTGGTAATGAAAAACTGTTTTTT. It codes for CASSLTGGGNEKLFF. This chain uses TRBV7-9 with TRBJ1-4, with 8 bases matching TRBD1. The CDR3 extends over 15 amino acids. Germline values: CDR1 SEHNR, CDR2 FQNEAQ (reference sequence). V lost 2 bases, J lost 4 bases, and 3 bases stayed unmatched.

The rearrangement uses TRBV5-6 and TRBJ2-7, with TRBD1 identical over 7 bases. The CDR3 has 12 amino acids. Germline lookup yields CDR1 SGHDT and CDR2 YYEEEE. The V gene end was trimmed by 6 bases and the J gene end by 7 bases; junction bases not matched to a gene: 7. The CDR3 sequence is CASTLGGAEQYF. The CDR3 DNA follows: TGTGCCAGCACCCTAGGGGGCGCGGAGCAGTACTTC. Variable domain in full (rest from reference TRBV5-6 and TRBJ2-7): DAGVTQSPTHLIKTRGQQVTLRCSPKSGHDTVSWYQQALGQGPQFIFQYYEEEERQRGNFPDRFSGHQFPNYSSELNVNALLLGDSALYLCASTLGGAEQYFGPGTRLTVT.

The rearrangement joins TRBV7-9 to TRBJ1-1; TRBD1 agrees at 8 bases. The germline CDR1 and CDR2 sequences are SEHNR and FQNEAQ (reference sequence). Trimming took 2 bases from V and 7 from J; bases not matched to a gene: 3. This CDR3 has 13 amino acids. In DNA, the CDR3 is TGTGCCAGCAGCTTACAGGGGGCTGGTGAAGCTTTCTTT. Protein product: CASSLQGAGEAFF.

This chain joins TRBV12-5 and TRBJ2-2; TRBD1 matches 8 bases. V trimming: 6 bases; J trimming: 3 bases; junction bases outside the gene matches: 9. This CDR3 has 16 residues. Germline lookup yields CDR1 LGHNT and CDR2 FRNRAP. CDR3 protein: CASGTRQGYDTGELFF. CDR3 bases: TGTGCTAGTGGAACTCGACAGGGGTACGACACCGGGGAGCTGTTTTTT.

The chain is built from TRBV11-3 and TRBJ2-1; TRBD2 matches at 8 bases. The V gene end was trimmed by 3 bases and the J gene end by 3 bases; junction bases not matched to a gene: 4. This CDR3 has 15 residues. In germline, CDR1 is SGHNT, CDR2 YENEEA. The CDR3: CASSFGGRFYNEQFF. The CDR3 DNA follows: TGTGCCAGCAGCTTCGGCGGGAGGTTCTACAATGAGCAGTTCTTC.